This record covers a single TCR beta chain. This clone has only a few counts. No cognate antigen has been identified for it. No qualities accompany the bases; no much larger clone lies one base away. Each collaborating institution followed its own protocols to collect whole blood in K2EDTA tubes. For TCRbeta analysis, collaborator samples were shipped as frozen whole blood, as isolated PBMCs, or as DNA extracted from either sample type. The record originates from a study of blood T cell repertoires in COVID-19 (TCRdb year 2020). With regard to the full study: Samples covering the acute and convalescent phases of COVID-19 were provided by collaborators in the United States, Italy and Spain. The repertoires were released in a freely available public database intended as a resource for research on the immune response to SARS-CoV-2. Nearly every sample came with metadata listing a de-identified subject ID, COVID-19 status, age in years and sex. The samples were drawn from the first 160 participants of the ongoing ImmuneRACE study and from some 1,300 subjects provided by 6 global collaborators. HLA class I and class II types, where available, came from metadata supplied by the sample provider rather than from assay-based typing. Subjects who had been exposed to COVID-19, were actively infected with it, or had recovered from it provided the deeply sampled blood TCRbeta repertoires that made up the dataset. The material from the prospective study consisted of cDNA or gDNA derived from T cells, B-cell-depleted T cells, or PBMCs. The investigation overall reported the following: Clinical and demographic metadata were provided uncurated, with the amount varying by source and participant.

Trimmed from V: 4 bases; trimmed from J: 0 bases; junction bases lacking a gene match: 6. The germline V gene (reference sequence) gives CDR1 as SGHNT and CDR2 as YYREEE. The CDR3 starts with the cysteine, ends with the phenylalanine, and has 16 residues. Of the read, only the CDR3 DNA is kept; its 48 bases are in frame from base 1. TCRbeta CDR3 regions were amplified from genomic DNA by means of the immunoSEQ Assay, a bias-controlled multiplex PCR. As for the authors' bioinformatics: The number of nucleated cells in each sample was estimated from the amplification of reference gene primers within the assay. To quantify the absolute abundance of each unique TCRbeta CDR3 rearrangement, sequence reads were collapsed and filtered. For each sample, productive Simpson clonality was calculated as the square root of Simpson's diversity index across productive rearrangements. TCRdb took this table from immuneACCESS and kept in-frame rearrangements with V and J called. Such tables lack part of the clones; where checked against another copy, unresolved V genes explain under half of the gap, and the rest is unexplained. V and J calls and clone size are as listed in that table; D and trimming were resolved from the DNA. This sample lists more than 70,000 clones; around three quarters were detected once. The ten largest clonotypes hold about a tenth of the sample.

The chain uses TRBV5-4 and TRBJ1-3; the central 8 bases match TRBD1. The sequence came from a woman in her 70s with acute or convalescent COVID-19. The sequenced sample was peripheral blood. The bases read TGTGCCAGCAGCCAGGACAGGGCCCCCTCTGGAAACACCATATATTTT. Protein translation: CASSQDRAPSGNTIYF.